The next 10 T cell receptor beta chains were all read from a single sample in a study of T cells in Graves' hyperthyroidism and ophthalmopathy (dated by TCRdb to the late 2010s). Library prep was done by multiplex PCR. Sequencing used an Illumina HiSeq 2000. The TCR beta CDR3 regions were amplified from RNA transcripts. A first-round RT-PCR of the TCR CDR3 used the HTBI primer set with the Qiagen OneStep RT-PCR kit. TCRdb itself trimmed the public reads at Q25 with fastp, ran MiXCR and retained productive beta chains. All rows with the same CDR3 protein become a single entry with the most common DNA and genes. This sample is represented by approximately 270,000 distinct CDR3 sequences; roughly 14% of them were singletons. The ten top clones hold about an eighth of the sample. The sample was blood. Receptors originate from a woman aged 35 to 49 with Graves' hyperthyroidism that later progressed to Graves' ophthalmopathy.

The table lists this clonotype with many counts. The rearrangement links TRBV4-1 to TRBJ2-1, with TRBD2 identical over 13 bases. This CDR3 has 15 amino acids. Germline V gene lookup returns CDR1 MGHRA and CDR2 YSYEKL. Trimming removed 8 bases from V and 6 bases from J; junction bases left unmatched: 7. The CDR3, as DNA: TGCGCCAGCGCAGGACTAGCGGGAGTGGGCAATGAGCAGTTCTTC. Translating gives CASAGLAGVGNEQFF.

This clonotype has ten or more counts. This sequence joins TRBV4-2 and TRBJ2-2; D not resolved. The length of the CDR3 is 14 residues. Germline lookup yields CDR1 LGHNA and CDR2 YNFKEQ. Trimming took 1 base from V and 5 from J, leaving 8 bases between them. CDR3 DNA sequence: TGTGCCAGCAGCCAAGTAGCATTGACCGGGGAGCTGTTTTTT. Amino acid sequence: CASSQVALTGELFF.

In its sample, this clonotype was seen many times. This chain links TRBV5-1 with TRBJ2-2, with 11 positions matching TRBD2. CDR1 is SGHRS, CDR2 YFSETQ, per germline. The CDR3 has 17 residues. With V trimmed by 4 bases and J by 1 base, 6 bases remained unmatched. The CDR3 loop reads CASSPGTSGKNTGELFF. The CDR3 nucleotides are TGCGCCAGCAGCCCCGGGACTAGCGGAAAGAACACCGGGGAGCTGTTTTTT.

The chain is built from TRBV19 and TRBJ2-1; D not certain. This CDR3 region has 16 residues. Trimming removed 1 base at V and 2 bases at J, with 12 bases between. Germline-derived CDR1 and CDR2 are LNHDA and SQIVND (reference sequence). CDR3 amino acids: CASSIGSGPPYNEQFF. The CDR3 DNA is TGTGCCAGTAGTATAGGGTCCGGGCCACCCTACAATGAGCAGTTCTTC. The full variable domain, rest sourced from reference TRBV19 and TRBJ2-1, is DGGITQSPKYLFRKEGQNVTLSCEQNLNHDAMYWYRQDPGQGLRLIYYSQIVNDFQKGDIAEGYSVSREKKESFPLTVTSAQKNPTAFYLCASSIGSGPPYNEQFFGPGTRLTVL.

Here the CDR3 reads CASSSLGTPYEQYF. The CDR3 DNA reads as TGCGCCAGCAGCTCGCTGGGGACCCCCTACGAGCAGTACTTC. The chain links TRBV5-1 to TRBJ2-7; D possibly matches TRBD1 or TRBD2 (5 bases each). Trimming cost V 3 bases and J 2 bases, with 12 bases left between them. The CDR3 runs 14 residues. The germline CDR1 and CDR2 sequences are SGHRS and YFSETQ.

This clonotype was detected many times. This chain connects TRBV28 to TRBJ2-7, with no clear D. CDR1 MDHEN and CDR2 SYDVKM come from the germline V gene. The CDR3 is 12 amino acids. Between the trimmed V and J ends, which lost 6 bases and 4 bases, there was a span of 10 bases. CDR3 DNA sequence: TGTGCCAGCAGCTCGTTACCGTACGAGCAGTACTTC. Translated, it gives CASSSLPYEQYF.

This clonotype has a count of ten or more. DNA of the CDR3: TGTGCCAGCACCAATCTAGCGGGAGGGCCGACCACAGATACGCAGTATTTT. Translated: CASTNLAGGPTTDTQYF. This chain links TRBV3-1 with TRBJ2-3; 12 bases match TRBD2. CDR1 is LGHDT, CDR2 YNNKEL, per germline (reference sequence). CDR3 length equals 17 residues. Germline trimming cut 7 bases from V and 2 bases from J; bases unmatched to any gene: 10.

There are many counts of this clonotype. The chain recombines TRBV7-9 with TRBJ2-1, with D unresolved. The CDR3 is 15 amino acids. With 1 base removed from V and 7 bases from J, the gap between germline ends came to 14 bases. Germline V gene sequence: CDR1 SEHNR, CDR2 FQNEAQ (reference sequence). As DNA, the CDR3 is TGTGCCAGCAGCTTAGTGGGGTTTTACGGGAATGAGCAGTTCTTC. This translates into CASSLVGFYGNEQFF.

This chain uses TRBV28 with TRBJ1-5; D remains ambiguous. Per the germline V gene, CDR1 is MDHEN and CDR2 is SYDVKM. CDR3 length: 12 residues. Trimming took off 6 bases at V and 9 bases at J, with 12 bases between the two ends. CDR3 amino acids: CASRPSLGPQHF. The CDR3 DNA sequence: TGTGCCAGCAGGCCCAGTCTAGGGCCCCAGCATTTT.

This clonotype was recorded many times. The gene calls are TRBV28 and TRBJ2-7; D remains unclear. With 3 bases removed from V and 3 bases from J, the gap between germline ends came to 3 bases. Germline V gene sequence: CDR1 MDHEN, CDR2 SYDVKM. This CDR3 is 11 amino acids long. The CDR3 coding sequence is TGTGCCAGCAGTTTCTACTACGAGCAGTACTTC. It specifies CASSFYYEQYF.